This TCR beta chain appears in the sequencing data of a study of OX40 agonist ivuxolimab in advanced cancers. General observations from the study: There was clonal expansion of CD4+ and CD8+ blood T cells by week 6 at 0.1 to 3.0 mg/kg. The study found that CD8+ T cells averaged more expanded clones than CD4+.

Some clones are missing from TCRdb's copy, which holds only in-frame ones; the method was immunoSEQ multiplex PCR. The data show approximately 100,000 clones, around 92% seen once. The CDR3 contains 18 residues. CDR1 MGHRA and CDR2 YSYEKL come from the germline V gene. With 8 bases removed from V and 0 bases from J, the gap between germline ends came to 23 bases. Remarks on this clone: The antigen remains undetermined.

This specimen consisted of CD4+ or CD8+ T cells sorted from blood, obtained in a trial of the OX40 agonist ivuxolimab. The receptor was isolated from an adult with an advanced solid tumor such as melanoma, head and neck, liver or kidney cancer. The chain recombines TRBV4-1 with TRBJ2-1; D might be TRBD1 (5 bases). The CDR3 spells CASGLQPGIASSYNEQFF. Here the CDR3 DNA reads TGCGCCAGCGGCCTACAGCCAGGGATCGCATCCTCCTACAATGAGCAGTTCTTC.